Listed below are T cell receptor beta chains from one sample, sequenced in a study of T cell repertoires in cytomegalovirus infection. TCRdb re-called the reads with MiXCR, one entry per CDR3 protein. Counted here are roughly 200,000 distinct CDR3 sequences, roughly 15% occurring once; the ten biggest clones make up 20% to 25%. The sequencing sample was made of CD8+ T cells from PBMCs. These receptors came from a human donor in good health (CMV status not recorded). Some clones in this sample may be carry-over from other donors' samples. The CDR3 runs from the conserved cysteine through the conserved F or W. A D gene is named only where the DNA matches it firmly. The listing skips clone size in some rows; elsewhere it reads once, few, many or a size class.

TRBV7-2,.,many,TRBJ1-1,TGTGCCAGCAAAAATGAGGAGAACACTGAAGCTTTCTTT,CASKNEENTEAFF
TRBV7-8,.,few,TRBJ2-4,TGTGCCAGCAGCCCCCCCGTGATTGGAGAGCTAGCCAAAAACATTCAGTACTTC,CASSPPVIGELAKNIQYF
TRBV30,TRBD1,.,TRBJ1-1,TGTGCCTGGAGTGGACAGGGGAACACTGAAGCTTTCTTT,CAWSGQGNTEAFF
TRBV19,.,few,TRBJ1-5,TGTGCCAGTAGGGCAGGGGATTATCAGCCCCAGCATTTT,CASRAGDYQPQHF
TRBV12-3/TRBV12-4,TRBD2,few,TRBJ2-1,TGTGCCAGCAGCAAGACTAGCGGGGACTCCTACAATGAGCAGTTCTTC,CASSKTSGDSYNEQFF
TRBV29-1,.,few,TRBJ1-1,TGCAGCGTAGGTCCGGGACCCCTCGGCGGAGGCACTGAAGCTTTCTTT,CSVGPGPLGGGTEAFF
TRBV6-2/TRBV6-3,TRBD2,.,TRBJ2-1,TGTGCCAGCAGTTACTCCAGGGAGCGGGGGTACAATGAGCAGTTCTTC,CASSYSRERGYNEQFF
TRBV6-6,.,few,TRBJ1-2,TGTGCCAGCAGTTATAGGGGGGGGACCCCCAACTATGGCTACACCTTC,CASSYRGGTPNYGYTF
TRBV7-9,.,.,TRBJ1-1,TGTGCCAGCAGCCCAGCTTATGGGACTGAAGCTTTCTTT,CASSPAYGTEAFF
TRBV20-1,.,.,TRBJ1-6,TGCAGTGCTTGGGGGGGGCGGAGCTCCTATAATTCACCCCTCCACTTT,CSAWGGRSSYNSPLHF
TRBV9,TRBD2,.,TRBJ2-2,TGTGCCAGCAGCGTAGGAAGGACTAGTAACACCGGGGAGCTGTTTTTT,CASSVGRTSNTGELFF
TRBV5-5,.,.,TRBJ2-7,TGTGCCAGCACCCTTGGGGACGCGCCCTACGAGCAGTACTTC,CASTLGDAPYEQYF
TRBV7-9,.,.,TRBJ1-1,TGTGCCAGCAGCCCCCCAAGGGGTCGGGACACTGAAGCTTTCTTT,CASSPPRGRDTEAFF
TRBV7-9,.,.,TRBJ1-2,TGTGCCAGCAGCTTAGGGACGGACTATGGCTACACCTTC,CASSLGTDYGYTF
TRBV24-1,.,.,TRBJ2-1,TGTGCCACCAGTGAAACAGAGTCATACAATGAGCAGTTCTTC,CATSETESYNEQFF
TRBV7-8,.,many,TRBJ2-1,TGTGCCAGCAGCTTTTCTAGCGAGCAGTTCTTC,CASSFSSEQFF
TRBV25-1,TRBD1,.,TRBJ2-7,TGTGCCAGCAGTGAGGACAGGCCACACGAGCAGTACTTC,CASSEDRPHEQYF
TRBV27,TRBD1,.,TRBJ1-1,TGTGCCAGCAGCACGGGACAGGGAAATGAAGCTTTCTTT,CASSTGQGNEAFF
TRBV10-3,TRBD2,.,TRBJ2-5,TGTGCCATCAGTGACCTAGCGTCTAGCGGGGGTTTACCGCAAGAGACCCAGTACTTC,CAISDLASSGGLPQETQYF
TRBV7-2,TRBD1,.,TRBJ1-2,TGTGCCAGCAGCCTAGAGACAGGGCGGGGATACACCTTC,CASSLETGRGYTF
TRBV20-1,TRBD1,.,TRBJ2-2,TGCAGTGCTAGAGAAGGGGGCGCGAACACCGGGGAGCTGTTTTTT,CSAREGGANTGELFF
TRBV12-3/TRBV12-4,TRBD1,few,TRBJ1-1,TGTGCCAGCAGAACCGGGACAGGGGGTCCTGAAGCTTTCTTT,CASRTGTGGPEAFF
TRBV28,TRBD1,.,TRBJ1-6,TGTGCCAGCAGTTTAGGGGGGACAGGGGGTTCACCCCTCCACTTT,CASSLGGTGGSPLHF
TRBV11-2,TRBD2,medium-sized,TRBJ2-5,TGTGCCAGCAGCTCCTTTAGCGGGGGAGAGACCCAGTACTTC,CASSSFSGGETQYF
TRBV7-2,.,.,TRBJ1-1,TGTGCCAGCAGCTTCCTGGAGGGGGACACTGAAGCTTTCTTT,CASSFLEGDTEAFF
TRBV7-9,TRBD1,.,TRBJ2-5,TGTGCCAGCAGCCCCCCCATCAGGGGGACGGGAGAGACCCAGTACTTC,CASSPPIRGTGETQYF
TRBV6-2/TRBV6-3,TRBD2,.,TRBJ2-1,TGTGCCAGCAGCTATAGCGGGGGGGCCTCTAATGAGCAGTTCTTC,CASSYSGGASNEQFF
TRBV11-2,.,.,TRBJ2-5,TGTGCCAGCAGCTTATCTTTAGCAGGGGGGGAAGAGACCCAGTACTTC,CASSLSLAGGEETQYF
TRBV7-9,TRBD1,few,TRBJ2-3,TGTGCCAGCATCACCCCGGGGACAGGGGGCGCAGATACGCAGTATTTT,CASITPGTGGADTQYF
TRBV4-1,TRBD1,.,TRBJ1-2,TGCGCCAGCAGCCAAGATCTCGCACAGGGACAGGGGGCCTATGGCTACACCTTC,CASSQDLAQGQGAYGYTF
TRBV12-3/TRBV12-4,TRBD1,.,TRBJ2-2,TGTGCCAGCACCCGCCAGGGGGCATGGACCGGGGAGCTGTTTTTT,CASTRQGAWTGELFF
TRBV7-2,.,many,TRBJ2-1,TGTGCCAGCAGCTTAGGACTAGGACATGAGCAGTTCTTC,CASSLGLGHEQFF
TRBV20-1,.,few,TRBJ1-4,TGCAGTGCTAGGTCTCTTGGGATTGCAACTAATGAAAAACTGTTTTTT,CSARSLGIATNEKLFF
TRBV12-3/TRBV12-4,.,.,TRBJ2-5,TGTGCCAGCAGTTTAGTCCTGACGGGCAGGGAAGAGACCCAGTACTTC,CASSLVLTGREETQYF
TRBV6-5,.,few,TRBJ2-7,TGTGCCAGCAGCCCTCCCGGGAGAACCTACGAGCAGTACTTC,CASSPPGRTYEQYF
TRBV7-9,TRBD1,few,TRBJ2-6,TGTGCCAGCAGACACGACAGGGTTACGGTTGGGGCCAACGTCCTGACTTTC,CASRHDRVTVGANVLTF
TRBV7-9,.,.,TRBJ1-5,TGTGCCAGCAGCTCCCAAAGCCGACAGTCCGATCAGCCCCAGCATTTT,CASSSQSRQSDQPQHF
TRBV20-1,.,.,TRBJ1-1,TGCAGTGCTAGGGGGCTGTCATCCACTGAAGCTTTCTTT,CSARGLSSTEAFF
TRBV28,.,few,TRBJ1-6,TGTGCCAGCAGTCCGTTCTCGGGGGTGTCCTATAATTCACCCCTCCACTTT,CASSPFSGVSYNSPLHF
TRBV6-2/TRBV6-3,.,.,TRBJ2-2,TGTGCCAGCACGCGTGCCGCGAACACCGGGGAGCTGTTTTTT,CASTRAANTGELFF
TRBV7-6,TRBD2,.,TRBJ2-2,TGTGCCAGCAGCCCTCTAGCGGGGTCCGGGGAGCTGTTTTTT,CASSPLAGSGELFF
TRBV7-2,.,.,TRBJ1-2,TGTGCCAGCAGCTTCCCCCCTTTTAGTCAACCCAACTATGGCTACACCTTC,CASSFPPFSQPNYGYTF
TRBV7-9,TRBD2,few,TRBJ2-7,TGTGCTAGCACTCGGGGGGAGTCGAGCTGGGAGCTCCACGAGCAGTACTTC,CASTRGESSWELHEQYF